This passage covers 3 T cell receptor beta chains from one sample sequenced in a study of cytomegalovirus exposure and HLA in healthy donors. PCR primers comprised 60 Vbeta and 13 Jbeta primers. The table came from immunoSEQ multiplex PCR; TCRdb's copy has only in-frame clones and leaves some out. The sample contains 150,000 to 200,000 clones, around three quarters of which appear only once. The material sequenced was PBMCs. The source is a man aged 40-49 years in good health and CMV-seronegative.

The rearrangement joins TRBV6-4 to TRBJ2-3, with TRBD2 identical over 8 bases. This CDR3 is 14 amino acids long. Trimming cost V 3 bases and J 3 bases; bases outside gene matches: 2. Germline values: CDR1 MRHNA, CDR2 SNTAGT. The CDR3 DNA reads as TGTGCCAGCAGTGAGCGGGGGGAGACAGATACGCAGTATTTT. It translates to CASSERGETDTQYF.

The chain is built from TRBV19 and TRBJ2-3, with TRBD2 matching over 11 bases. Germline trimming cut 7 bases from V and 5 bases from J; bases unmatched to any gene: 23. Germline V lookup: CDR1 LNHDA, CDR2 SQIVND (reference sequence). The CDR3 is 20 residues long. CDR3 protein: CASTRMGRASGGSYGDTQYF. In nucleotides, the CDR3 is TGTGCCAGTACCAGAATGGGACGGGCTAGCGGGGGGTCTTATGGAGATACGCAGTATTTT. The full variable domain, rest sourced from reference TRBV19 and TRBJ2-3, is DGGITQSPKYLFRKEGQNVTLSCEQNLNHDAMYWYRQDPGQGLRLIYYSQIVNDFQKGDIAEGYSVSREKKESFPLTVTSAQKNPTAFYLCASTRMGRASGGSYGDTQYFGPGTRLTVL.

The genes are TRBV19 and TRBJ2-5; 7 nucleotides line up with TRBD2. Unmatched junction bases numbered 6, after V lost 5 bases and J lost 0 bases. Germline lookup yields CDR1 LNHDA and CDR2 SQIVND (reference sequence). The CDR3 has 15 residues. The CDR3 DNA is TGTGCCAGTAGTCTCGGGGGGTTGTACCAAGAGACCCAGTACTTC. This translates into CASSLGGLYQETQYF.